The present entry profiles one T cell receptor (beta chain) with its context. Its target is unknown. The repertoire was sequenced with immunoSEQ multiplex PCR; TCRdb's copy has only in-frame clones and lacks some. Of 64,000 or so clones in the sample, 75% to 80% are singletons; the top ten hold about 1%. Trimming pared 6 bases from V and 8 bases from J, leaving 19 bases between. The CDR3 has 15 residues. CDR1 and CDR2 (germline): MNHNS, SASEGT. This entry belongs to a study of memory CD4+ T cells and cytomegalovirus serostatus. Study overall: Healthy Belgian adult donors included about nine CMV-positive and 24 CMV-negative people. The study, taken as a whole, reports: Median bootstrapped AUC for CMV status was just under 0.97 originally, 0.75 to 0.91 US-trained. About two fifths of the roughly 150 known CMV-associated TCRbeta sequences appeared in CD4+ memory.

The sort gate was single viable CD3+CD4+CD8-CD45RO+ cells for memory CD4+ T cells. Sequenced: memory CD4+ T cells from blood. The J gene is TRBJ1-4, the V gene TRBV6-1, with no clear D. This sequence originates from an adult in good health and CMV-seronegative. CDR3 nucleotide sequence: TGTGCCAGCAGACATCCAGGCGCCTTAGGAGAAAAACTGTTTTTT. Protein product: CASRHPGALGEKLFF.